These 4 T cell receptor beta chains were all obtained from the same sample, sequenced in a study of regulatory T cells in long-lasting Graves disease. Combining iRepertoire HTBI primers with Arm-PCR of CDR3 regions, the authors built TCR beta libraries. TCRdb processed the multiplex PCR reads anew with MiXCR; each CDR3 protein has one entry. The sample has 650,000 to 700,000 distinct CDR3 sequences, around 30% seen once. The time point here: persistent/refractory GD, antithyroid drugs over 5 years with positive TRAb. TCR sequences were obtained from RNA taken from PBMCs. The source was peripheral blood mononuclear cells (PBMCs), collected when the disease was refractory, from a patient treated with antithyroid drugs. The receptors here all came from a female donor with Graves disease.

There are a few counts of this clonotype. The genes are TRBV3-1 and TRBJ1-1; D remains ambiguous. There are 13 residues in the CDR3. Trimming removed 1 base at V and 4 bases at J, with 7 bases between. The germline V gene encodes CDR1 LGHDT and CDR2 YNNKEL (reference sequence). This chain's CDR3 is CASSQAGITEAFF. Here the CDR3 DNA reads TGTGCCAGCAGCCAAGCCGGAATCACTGAAGCTTTCTTT.

Comment on this clonotype: This clone may be a read error of a much larger clone one base away. The CDR3 end shows no conserved phenylalanine or tryptophan, and so a read error is likely. This chain connects TRBV20-1 to TRBJ2-5; D may be TRBD1 (6 bases). Trimming removed 3 bases at V and 2 bases at J, with 16 bases between. The V gene's germline CDR1 is DFQATT and CDR2 SNEGSKA (reference sequence). The CDR3 loop spans 15 amino acids. The CDR3 bases are TGCAGTGCTAGCCCCCTCGGACAGAGACAAGAGACCCAGTACCTC. Translating gives CSASPLGQRQETQYL.

Many counts were recorded for this clonotype. CDR3 amino acids: CATSGSQQETQYF. CDR3 DNA sequence: TGTGCCACCTCGGGGAGTCAACAAGAGACCCAGTACTTC. This chain links TRBV2 with TRBJ2-5; D possibly corresponds to TRBD2 (5 bases). The CDR3 runs to 13 residues. Germline V gene lookup returns CDR1 SNHLY and CDR2 FYNNEI. Trimming took 10 bases from V and 2 from J, leaving 14 bases between them.

This clonotype has a handful of counts. The CDR3 loop reads CASSPGDVNTEAFF. CDR3 DNA: TGCGCCAGCAGCCCAGGGGACGTGAACACTGAAGCTTTCTTT. The chain joins TRBV5-1 to TRBJ1-1; possible D gene TRBD1, 6 bases. V dropped 4 bases and J dropped 0 bases, with 10 bases sitting between them. The germline CDR1 and CDR2 sequences are SGHRS and YFSETQ. The length of the CDR3 is 14 residues.